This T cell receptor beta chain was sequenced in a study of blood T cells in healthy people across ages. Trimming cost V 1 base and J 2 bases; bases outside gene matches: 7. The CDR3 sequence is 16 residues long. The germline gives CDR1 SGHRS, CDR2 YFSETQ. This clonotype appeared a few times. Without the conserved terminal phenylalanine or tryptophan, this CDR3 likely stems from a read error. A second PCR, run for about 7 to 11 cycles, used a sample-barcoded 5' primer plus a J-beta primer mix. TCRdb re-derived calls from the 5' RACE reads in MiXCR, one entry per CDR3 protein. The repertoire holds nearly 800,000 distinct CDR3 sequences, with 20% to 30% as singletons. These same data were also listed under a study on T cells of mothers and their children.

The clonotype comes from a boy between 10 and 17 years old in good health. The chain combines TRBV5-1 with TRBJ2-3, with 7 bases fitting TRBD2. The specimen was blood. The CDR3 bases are TGCGCCAGCAGCTTGAATGTGCGGGAGATCACAGATACGCAGTATCTT. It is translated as CASSLNVREITDTQYL.